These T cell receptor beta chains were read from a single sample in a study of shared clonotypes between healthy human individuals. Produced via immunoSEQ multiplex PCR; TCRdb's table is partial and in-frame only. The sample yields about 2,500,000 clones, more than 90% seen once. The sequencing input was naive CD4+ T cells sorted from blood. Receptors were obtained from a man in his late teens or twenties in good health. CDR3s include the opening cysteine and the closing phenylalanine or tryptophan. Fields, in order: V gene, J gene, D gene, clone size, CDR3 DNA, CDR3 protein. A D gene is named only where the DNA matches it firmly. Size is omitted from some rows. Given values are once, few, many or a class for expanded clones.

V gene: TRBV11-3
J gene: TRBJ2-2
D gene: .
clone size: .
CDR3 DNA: TGTGCCAGCAGCTTAGCTAGAAGCAGGTCATTGTCTGCCGGGGAGCTGTTTTTT
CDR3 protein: CASSLARSRSLSAGELFF

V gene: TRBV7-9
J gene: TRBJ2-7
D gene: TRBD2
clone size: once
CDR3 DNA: TGTGCCAGCACCCCCTACGGGCGGGAGGACTCCTACGAGCAGTACTTC
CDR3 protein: CASTPYGREDSYEQYF

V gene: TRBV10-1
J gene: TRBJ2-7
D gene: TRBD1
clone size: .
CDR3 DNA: TGCGCCAGCAGTGAGGATCGGGACAGAGGAGTTAAAAGTTTCGGCGAGCAGTACTTC
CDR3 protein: CASSEDRDRGVKSFGEQYF

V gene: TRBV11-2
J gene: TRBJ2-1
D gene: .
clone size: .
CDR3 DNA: TGTGCCAGCAGCTTAGATTGGGAGCGAAGAGGGAGTGCCTACAATGAGCAGTTCTTC
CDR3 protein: CASSLDWERRGSAYNEQFF

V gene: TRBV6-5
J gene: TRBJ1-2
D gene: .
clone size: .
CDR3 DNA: TGTGCCAGCAGGGAAGGGGGGGGAAATCTGGTCACCTTC
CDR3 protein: CASREGGGNLVTF

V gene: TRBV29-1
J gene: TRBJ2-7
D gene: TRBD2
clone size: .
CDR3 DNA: TGCAGCGTTGGCCAGACTAGCGGGGGCTTCTACGAGCAGTACTTC
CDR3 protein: CSVGQTSGGFYEQYF

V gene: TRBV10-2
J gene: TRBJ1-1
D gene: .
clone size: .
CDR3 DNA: TGCGCCAGCAGTGATCGGGGGGGCTCGAACACTGAAGCTTTCTTT
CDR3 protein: CASSDRGGSNTEAFF

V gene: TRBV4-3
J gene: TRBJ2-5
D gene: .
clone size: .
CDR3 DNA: TGCGCCAGCAGCCAAGGGCCGAATGGGGAGACCCAGTACTTC
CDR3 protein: CASSQGPNGETQYF

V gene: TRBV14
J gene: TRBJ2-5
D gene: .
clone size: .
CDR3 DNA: TGTGCCAGCAGCAGACGGGAGACCCAGTACTTC
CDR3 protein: CASSRRETQYF

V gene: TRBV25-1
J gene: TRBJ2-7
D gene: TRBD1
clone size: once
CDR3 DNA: TGTGCCAGCAGAGACGACAGGGACTACGAGCAGTACTTC
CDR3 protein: CASRDDRDYEQYF

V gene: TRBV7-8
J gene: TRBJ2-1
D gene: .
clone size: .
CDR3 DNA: TGTGCCAGCAGCTTAGAAGGGACTTCGAAAAATGAGCAGTTCTTC
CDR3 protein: CASSLEGTSKNEQFF

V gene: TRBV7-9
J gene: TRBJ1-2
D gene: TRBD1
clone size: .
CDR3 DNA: TGTGCCAGCAGCTCAGGGACAGCCTATGGCTACACCTTC
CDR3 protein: CASSSGTAYGYTF

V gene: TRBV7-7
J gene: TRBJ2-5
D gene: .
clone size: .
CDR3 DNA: TGTGCTAGCAGCCCAGGGACGGCCCAAGAGACCCAGTACTTC
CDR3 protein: CASSPGTAQETQYF

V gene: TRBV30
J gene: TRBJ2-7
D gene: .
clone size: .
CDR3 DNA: TGTGCCTGTGGAGAGTACGAGCAGTACTTC
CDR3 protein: CACGEYEQYF

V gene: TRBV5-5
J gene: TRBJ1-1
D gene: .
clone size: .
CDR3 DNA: TGTGCCAGCAGCCGTTCCCTCGCTCCCACTGAAGCTTTCTTT
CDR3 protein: CASSRSLAPTEAFF

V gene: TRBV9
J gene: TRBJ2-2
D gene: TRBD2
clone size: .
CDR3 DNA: TGTGCCAGCAGCGTTTATAGCGGGGGCCATGGCGGGGAGCTGTTTTTT
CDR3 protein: CASSVYSGGHGGELFF

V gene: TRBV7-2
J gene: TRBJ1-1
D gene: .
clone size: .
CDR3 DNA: TGTGCCAGCAGCTTAGCGCGAGTCACTGAAGCTTTCTTT
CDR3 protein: CASSLARVTEAFF

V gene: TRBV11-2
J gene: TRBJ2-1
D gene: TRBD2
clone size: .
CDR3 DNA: TGTGCCAGCAGCCCTGGGAGCGGGGGGCCTCTCTCCTACAATGAGCAGTTCTTC
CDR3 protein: CASSPGSGGPLSYNEQFF

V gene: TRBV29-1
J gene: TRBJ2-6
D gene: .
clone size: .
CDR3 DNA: TGCGCGGCAGTACCCTCTGGGGCCAACGTCCTGACTTTC
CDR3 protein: CAAVPSGANVLTF

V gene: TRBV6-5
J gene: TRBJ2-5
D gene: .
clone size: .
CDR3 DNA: TGTGCCGCTGGACTGTTCCCCGAAGAGACCCAGTACTTC
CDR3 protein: CAAGLFPEETQYF

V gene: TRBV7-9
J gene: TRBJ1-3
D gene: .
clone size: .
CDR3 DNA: TGTGCCAGCAGCTCCTCCGGGACCGTTGGAAACACCATATATTTT
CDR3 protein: CASSSSGTVGNTIYF

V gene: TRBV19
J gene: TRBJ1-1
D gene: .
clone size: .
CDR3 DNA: TGTGCCAGTAAATGGGCCAACGGGGACACTGAAGCTTTCTTT
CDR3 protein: CASKWANGDTEAFF

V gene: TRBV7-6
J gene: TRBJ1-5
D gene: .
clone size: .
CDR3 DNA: TGTGCCAGCAGCCCCGACAGGAATCAGCCCCAGCATTTT
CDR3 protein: CASSPDRNQPQHF

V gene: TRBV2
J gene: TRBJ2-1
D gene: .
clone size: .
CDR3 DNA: TGTGCCAGCAGTGAAGGGCAGGGATCCTACAATGAGCAGTTCTTC
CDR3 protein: CASSEGQGSYNEQFF

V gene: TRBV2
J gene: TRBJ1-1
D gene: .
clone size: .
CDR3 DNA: TGTGCCAGCAGTGTGCAGGGTATGAACACTGAAGCTTTCTTT
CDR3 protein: CASSVQGMNTEAFF

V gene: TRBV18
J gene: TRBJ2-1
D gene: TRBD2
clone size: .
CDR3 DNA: TGTGCCAGCTCACCACGTGGGCGGGAGGGCTACAATGAGCAGTTCTTC
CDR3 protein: CASSPRGREGYNEQFF

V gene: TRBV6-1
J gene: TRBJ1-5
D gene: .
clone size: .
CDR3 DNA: TGTGCCAGCAGTGTGGTGAGGCAGGTTGCATGGAATCAGCCCCAGCATTTT
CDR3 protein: CASSVVRQVAWNQPQHF

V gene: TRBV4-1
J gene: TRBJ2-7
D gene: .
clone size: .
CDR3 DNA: TGCGCCAGCAGCCAAGAAAAGTGGCTATCCTACGAGCAGTACTTC
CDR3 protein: CASSQEKWLSYEQYF

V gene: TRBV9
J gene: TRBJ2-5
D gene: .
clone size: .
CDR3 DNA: TGTGCCAGCAGCGCGGAAGATGGAGGTCGGGAGACCCAGTACTTC
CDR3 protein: CASSAEDGGRETQYF

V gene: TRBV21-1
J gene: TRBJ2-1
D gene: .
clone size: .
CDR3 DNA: TGTGCCAGCAGCGAGGGAGGGGTTGCAGGGACTAATGAGCAGTTCTTC
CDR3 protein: CASSEGGVAGTNEQFF

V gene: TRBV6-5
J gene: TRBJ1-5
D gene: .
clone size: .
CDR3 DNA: TGTGCCAGCAGTTCGAACAGGGCGGCTCGGCAGCCCCAGCATTTT
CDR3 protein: CASSSNRAARQPQHF

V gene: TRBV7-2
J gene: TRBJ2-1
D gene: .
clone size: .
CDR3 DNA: TGTGCCAGCAGCTCCGCCCAGGCGGTCAATGAGCAGTTCTTC
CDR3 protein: CASSSAQAVNEQFF

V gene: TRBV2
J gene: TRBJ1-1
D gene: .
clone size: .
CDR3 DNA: TGTGCCAGCTCCTGGGGTAGACAGCTGGGGACTGAAGCTTTCTTT
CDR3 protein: CASSWGRQLGTEAFF

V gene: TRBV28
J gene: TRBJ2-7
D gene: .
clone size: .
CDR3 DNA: TGTGCCAGCACCCCGGACGGCAGCGCGTACATCGACGAGCAGTACTTC
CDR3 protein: CASTPDGSAYIDEQYF

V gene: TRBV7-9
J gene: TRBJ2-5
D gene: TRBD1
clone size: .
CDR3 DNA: TGTGCCAGCAGCTTACGCCAGGGGGCCCGGCTGCAAGCAGAGACCCAGTACTTC
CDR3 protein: CASSLRQGARLQAETQYF

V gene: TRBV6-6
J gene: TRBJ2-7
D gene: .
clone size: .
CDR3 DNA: TGTGCCAGCTTAGGAAGGGGAGAAAACTACGAGCAGTACTTC
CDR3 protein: CASLGRGENYEQYF

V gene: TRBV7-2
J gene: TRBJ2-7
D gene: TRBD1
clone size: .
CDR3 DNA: TGTGCCAGCAGACCCGGGACAGGGTTCTACGAGCAGTACTTC
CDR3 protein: CASRPGTGFYEQYF

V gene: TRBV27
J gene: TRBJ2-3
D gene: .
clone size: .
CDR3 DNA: TGTGCCAGCAGGGTGGCGGCATCAGATACGCAGTATTTT
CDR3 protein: CASRVAASDTQYF

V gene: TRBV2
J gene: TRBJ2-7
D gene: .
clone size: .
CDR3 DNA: TGTGCCAGCACCCTCGAGAGGTTCTACGAGCAGTACTTC
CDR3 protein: CASTLERFYEQYF

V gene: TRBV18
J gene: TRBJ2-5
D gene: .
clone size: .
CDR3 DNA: TGTGCCAGCTCACCCCCGGGACTCCAAGAGACCCAGTACTTC
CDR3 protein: CASSPPGLQETQYF

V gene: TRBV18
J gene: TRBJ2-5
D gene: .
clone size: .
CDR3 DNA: TGTGCCAGCTCACCAGTCCAGGGGCAAGAGACCCAGTACTTC
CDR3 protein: CASSPVQGQETQYF

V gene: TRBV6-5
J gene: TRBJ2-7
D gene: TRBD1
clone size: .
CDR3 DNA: TGTGCCAGCAGTTATTCGGGACAGGGTGACCACGAGCAGTACTTC
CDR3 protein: CASSYSGQGDHEQYF

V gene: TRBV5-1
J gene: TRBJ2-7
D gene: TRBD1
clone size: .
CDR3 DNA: TGCGCCAGCAGCTTGGGACAGGGGAAATACGAGCAGTACTTC
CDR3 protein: CASSLGQGKYEQYF

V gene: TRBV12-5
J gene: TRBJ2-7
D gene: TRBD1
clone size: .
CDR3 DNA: TGTGCTAGTGGTTTGGTACCAGGGGGCGCGCCCTACGAGCAGTACTTC
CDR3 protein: CASGLVPGGAPYEQYF

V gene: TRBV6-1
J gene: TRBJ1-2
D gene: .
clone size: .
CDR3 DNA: TGTGCCAGCAGTGTAGACCTAAGGGACACCAACTATGGCTACACCTTC
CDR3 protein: CASSVDLRDTNYGYTF

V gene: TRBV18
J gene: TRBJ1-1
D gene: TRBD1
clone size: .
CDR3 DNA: TGTGCCAGCTCACCGCGGACAGGGAACACTGAAGCTTTCTTT
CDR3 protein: CASSPRTGNTEAFF

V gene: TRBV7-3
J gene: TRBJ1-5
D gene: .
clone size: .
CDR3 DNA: TGTGCCAGCAGCCGGGGGGAGGCTCAGCCCCAGCATTTT
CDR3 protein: CASSRGEAQPQHF

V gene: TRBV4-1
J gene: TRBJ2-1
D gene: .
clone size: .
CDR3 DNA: TGCGCCAGCAGCCAAGTCGAGAGGAATGAGCAGTTCTTC
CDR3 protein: CASSQVERNEQFF

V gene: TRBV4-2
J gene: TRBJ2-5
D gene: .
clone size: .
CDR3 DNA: TGTGCCAGCAGCCAAGATGGCCACCCCGAAGAGACCCAGTACTTC
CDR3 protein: CASSQDGHPEETQYF

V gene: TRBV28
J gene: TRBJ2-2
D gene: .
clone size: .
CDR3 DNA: TGTGCCAGATATACTACGAACACCGGGGAGCTGTTTTTT
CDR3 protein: CARYTTNTGELFF

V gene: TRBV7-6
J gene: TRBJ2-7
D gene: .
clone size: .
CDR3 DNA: TGTGCCAGCAGCCTTAACCAACCCTACGAGCAGTACTTC
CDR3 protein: CASSLNQPYEQYF

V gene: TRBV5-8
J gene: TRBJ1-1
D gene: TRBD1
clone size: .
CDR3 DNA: TGTGCCAGCAGGCTGGGGACAGGGAACACTGAAGCTTTCTTT
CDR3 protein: CASRLGTGNTEAFF

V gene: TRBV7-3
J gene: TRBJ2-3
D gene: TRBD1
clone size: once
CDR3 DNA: TGTGCCAGCAGCTTGGGGACAGGGGGATCAGATACGCAGTATTTT
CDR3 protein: CASSLGTGGSDTQYF

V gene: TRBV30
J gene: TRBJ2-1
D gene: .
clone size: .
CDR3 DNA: TGTGCCTGGACTAGCGTTAGCTCCTACAATGAGCAGTTCTTC
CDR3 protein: CAWTSVSSYNEQFF

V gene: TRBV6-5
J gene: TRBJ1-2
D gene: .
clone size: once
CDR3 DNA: TGTGCCAGCACGAGTGGCAACTATGGCTACACCTTC
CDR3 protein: CASTSGNYGYTF